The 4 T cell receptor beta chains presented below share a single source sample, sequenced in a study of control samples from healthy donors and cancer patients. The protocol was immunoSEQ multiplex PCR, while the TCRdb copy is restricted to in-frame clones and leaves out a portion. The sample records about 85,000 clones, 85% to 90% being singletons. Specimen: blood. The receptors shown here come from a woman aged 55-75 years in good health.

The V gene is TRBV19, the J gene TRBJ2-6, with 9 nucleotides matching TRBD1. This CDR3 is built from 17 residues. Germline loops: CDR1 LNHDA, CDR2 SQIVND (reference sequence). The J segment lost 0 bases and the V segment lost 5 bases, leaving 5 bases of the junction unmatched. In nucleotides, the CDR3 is TGTGCCAGTAGTCTTACAGGGGGCCACTCTGGGGCCAACGTCCTGACTTTC. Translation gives CASSLTGGHSGANVLTF.

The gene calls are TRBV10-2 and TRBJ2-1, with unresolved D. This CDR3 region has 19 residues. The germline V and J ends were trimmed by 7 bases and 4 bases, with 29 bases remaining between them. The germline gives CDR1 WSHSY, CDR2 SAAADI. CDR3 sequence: CASTAPSFDITAFYNEQFF. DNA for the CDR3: TGCGCCAGCACGGCTCCGTCTTTCGATATAACCGCCTTTTACAATGAGCAGTTCTTC.

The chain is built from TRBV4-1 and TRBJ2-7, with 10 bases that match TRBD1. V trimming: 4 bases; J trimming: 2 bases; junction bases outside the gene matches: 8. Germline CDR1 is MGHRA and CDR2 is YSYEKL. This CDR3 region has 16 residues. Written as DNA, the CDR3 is TGCGCCAGCAGCCGGACGACCGGGACAGGGGCCTACGAGCAGTACTTC. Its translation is CASSRTTGTGAYEQYF.

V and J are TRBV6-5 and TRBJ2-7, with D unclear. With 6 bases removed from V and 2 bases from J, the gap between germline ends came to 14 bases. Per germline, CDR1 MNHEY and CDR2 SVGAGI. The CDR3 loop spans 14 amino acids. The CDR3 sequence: CASSRTAGPYEQYF. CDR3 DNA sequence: TGTGCCAGCAGCCGGACCGCAGGCCCCTACGAGCAGTACTTC.